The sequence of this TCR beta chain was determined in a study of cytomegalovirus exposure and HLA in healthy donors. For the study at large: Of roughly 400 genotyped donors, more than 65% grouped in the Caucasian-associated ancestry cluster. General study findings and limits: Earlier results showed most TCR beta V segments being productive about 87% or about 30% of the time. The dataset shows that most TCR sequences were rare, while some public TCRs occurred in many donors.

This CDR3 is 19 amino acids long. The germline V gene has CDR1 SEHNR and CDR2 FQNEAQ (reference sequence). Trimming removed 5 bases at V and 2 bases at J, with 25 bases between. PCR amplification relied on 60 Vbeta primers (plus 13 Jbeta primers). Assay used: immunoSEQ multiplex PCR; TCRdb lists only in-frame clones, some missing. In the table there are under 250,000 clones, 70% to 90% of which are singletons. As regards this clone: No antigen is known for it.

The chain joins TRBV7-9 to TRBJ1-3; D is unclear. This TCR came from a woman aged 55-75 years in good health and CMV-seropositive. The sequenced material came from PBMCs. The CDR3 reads CASSPLAGSSGTPGNTIYF. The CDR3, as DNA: TGTGCCAGCAGCCCGTTAGCGGGCAGTTCAGGCACTCCTGGAAACACCATATATTTT.